This TCR beta chain was captured by sequencing in a study of blood T cell repertoires in COVID-19. CDR3 length: 19 amino acids. Germline V gene lookup returns CDR1 MGHRA and CDR2 YSYEKL. V was clipped by 0 bases and J by 6 bases; unmatched bases: 17. Data came from immunoSEQ multiplex PCR; TCRdb stores just in-frame clones and leaves some out. The sample holds under 200,000 clones, 80% to 95% seen once. The sample taken for sequencing was peripheral blood. This clonotype was obtained from a man aged 45-65 years with acute or convalescent COVID-19. The V gene is TRBV4-1, the J gene TRBJ2-1; 7 bases fit TRBD2. The CDR3 loop is CASSQESSGSSPGINEQFF. Here the CDR3 DNA reads TGCGCCAGCAGCCAAGAGTCTAGCGGCTCCTCCCCAGGGATCAATGAGCAGTTCTTC.